This T cell receptor (beta chain) stems from a study of CD8+ T cells in alopecia areata. Broader study findings: It was observed that many expanded lesional clones persisted in scalp and blood during tofacitinib.

The CDR3 is made up of 14 amino acids. Germline V gene data show CDR1 as MNHNY and CDR2 as SVGAGI (reference sequence). Trimming removed 0 bases at V and 4 bases at J, with 4 bases between. Treatment indicated: oral pan-JAK inhibitor, 5-10 mg twice daily. About this clone: The antigen is unknown.

cDNA serving as the sequencing template came from extracted, reverse transcribed RNA. Generated by immunoSEQ multiplex PCR, the TCRdb table keeps only in-frame clones and is missing some. In the table there are roughly 180,000 clones, about 55% of which are singletons. The sequence derives from a human donor with alopecia areata. The specimen was CD8+ T cells sorted from blood, collected at week 24, from a patient treated with tofacitinib. The rearrangement links TRBV6-6 to TRBJ1-6; no reliable D call. The CDR3 nucleotides read TGTGCCAGCAGTTACTCGGGGTATAATTCACCCCTCCACTTT. This encodes CASSYSGYNSPLHF.